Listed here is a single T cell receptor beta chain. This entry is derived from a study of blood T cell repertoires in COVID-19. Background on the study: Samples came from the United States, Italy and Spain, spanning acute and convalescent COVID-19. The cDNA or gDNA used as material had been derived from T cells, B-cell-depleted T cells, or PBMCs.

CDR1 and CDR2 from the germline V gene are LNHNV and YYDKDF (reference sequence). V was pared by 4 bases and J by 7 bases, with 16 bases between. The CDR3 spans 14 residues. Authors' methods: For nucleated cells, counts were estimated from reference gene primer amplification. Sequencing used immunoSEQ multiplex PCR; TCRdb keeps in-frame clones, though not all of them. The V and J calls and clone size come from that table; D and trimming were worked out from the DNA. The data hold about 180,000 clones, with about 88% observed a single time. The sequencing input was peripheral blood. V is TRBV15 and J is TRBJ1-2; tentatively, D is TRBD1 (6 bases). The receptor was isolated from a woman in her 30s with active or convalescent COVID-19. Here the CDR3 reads CATSTTTGLGGYTF. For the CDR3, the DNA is TGTGCCACCAGCACCACGACAGGTTTAGGTGGCTACACCTTC.